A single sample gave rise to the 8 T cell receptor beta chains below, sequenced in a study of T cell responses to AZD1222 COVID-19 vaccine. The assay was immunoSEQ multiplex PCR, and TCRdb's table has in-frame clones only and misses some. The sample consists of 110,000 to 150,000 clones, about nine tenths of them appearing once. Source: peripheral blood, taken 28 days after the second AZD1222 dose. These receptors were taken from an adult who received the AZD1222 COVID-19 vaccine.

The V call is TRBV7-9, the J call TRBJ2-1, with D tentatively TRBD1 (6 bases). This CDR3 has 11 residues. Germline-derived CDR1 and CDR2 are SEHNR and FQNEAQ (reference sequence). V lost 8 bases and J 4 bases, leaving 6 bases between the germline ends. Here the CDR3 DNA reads TGTGCCAGCGGACAGTACAATGAGCAGTTCTTC. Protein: CASGQYNEQFF.

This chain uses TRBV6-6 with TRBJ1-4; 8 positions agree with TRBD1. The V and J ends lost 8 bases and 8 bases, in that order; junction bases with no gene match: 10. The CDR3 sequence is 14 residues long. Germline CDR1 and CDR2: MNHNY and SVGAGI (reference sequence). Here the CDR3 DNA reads TGTGCCAGCGGCCCCGGGACAGGTGGGGAAAAACTGTTTTTT. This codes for CASGPGTGGEKLFF.

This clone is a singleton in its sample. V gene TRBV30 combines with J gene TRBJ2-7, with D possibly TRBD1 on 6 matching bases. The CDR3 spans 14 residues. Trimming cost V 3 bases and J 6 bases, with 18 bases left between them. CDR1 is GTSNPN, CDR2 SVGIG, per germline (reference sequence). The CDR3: CAWRVGTTSREQYF. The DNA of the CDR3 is TGTGCCTGGAGGGTCGGGACAACCTCTCGCGAGCAGTACTTC.

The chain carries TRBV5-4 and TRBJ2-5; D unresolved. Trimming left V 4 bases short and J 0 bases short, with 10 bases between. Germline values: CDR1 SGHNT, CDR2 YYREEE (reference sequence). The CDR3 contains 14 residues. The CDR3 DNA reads TGTGCCAGCAGCAAAGTAAAGTACCAAGAGACCCAGTACTTC. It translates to CASSKVKYQETQYF.

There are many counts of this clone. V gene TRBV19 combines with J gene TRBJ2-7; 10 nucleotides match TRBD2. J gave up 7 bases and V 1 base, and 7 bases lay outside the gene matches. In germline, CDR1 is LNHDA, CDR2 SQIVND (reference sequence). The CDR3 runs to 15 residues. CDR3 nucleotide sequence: TGTGCCAGTAGTATAGCCGCTAGCGGGAGTGGAGAGCAGTACTTC. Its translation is CASSIAASGSGEQYF.

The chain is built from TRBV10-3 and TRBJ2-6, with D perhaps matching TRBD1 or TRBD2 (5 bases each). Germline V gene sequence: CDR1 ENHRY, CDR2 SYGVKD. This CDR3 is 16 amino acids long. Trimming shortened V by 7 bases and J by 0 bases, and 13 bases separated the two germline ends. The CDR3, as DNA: TGTGCCATCACTGGGACGGAAGGCTCTGGGGCCAACGTCCTGACTTTC. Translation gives CAITGTEGSGANVLTF.

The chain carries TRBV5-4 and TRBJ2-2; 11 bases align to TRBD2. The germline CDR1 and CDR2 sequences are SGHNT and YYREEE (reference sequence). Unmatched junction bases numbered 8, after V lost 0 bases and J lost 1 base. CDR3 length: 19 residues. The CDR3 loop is CASSLARTSGLRNTGELFF. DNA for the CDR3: TGTGCCAGCAGCTTGGCACGGACTAGCGGGCTCCGGAACACCGGGGAGCTGTTTTTT.

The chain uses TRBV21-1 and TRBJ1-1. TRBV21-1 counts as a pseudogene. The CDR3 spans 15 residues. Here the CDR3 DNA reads TGTGCCAGCAGCAAAGGTGGCAGATGGGACACTGAAGCTTTCTTT. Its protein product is CASSKGGRWDTEAFF.